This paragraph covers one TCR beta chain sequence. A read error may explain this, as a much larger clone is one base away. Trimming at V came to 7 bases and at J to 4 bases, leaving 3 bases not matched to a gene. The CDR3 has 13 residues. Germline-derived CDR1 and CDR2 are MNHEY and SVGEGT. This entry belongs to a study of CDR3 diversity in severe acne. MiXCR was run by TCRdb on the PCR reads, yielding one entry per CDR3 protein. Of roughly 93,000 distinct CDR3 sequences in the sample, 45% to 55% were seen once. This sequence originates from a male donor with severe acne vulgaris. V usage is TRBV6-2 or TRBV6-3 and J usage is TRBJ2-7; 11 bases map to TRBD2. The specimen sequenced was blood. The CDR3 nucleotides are TGTGCCAGCACCCGGACTAGCGGGTACGAGCAGTACTTC. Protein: CASTRTSGYEQYF.